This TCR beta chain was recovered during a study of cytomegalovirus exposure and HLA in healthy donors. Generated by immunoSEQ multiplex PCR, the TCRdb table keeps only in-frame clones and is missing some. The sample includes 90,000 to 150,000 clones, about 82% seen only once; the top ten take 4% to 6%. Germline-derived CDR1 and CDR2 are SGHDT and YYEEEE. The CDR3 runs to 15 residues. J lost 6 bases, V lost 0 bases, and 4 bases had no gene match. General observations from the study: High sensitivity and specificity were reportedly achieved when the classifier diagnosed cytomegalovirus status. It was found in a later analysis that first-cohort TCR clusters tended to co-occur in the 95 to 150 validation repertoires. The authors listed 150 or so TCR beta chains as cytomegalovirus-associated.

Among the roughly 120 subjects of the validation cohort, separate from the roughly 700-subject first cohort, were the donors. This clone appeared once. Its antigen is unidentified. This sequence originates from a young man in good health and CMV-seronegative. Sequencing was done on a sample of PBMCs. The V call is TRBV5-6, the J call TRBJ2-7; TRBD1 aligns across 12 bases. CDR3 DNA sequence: TGTGCCAGCAGCTTGGCCGGGACAGGGGGCGGCGAGCAGTACTTC. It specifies CASSLAGTGGGEQYF.